One and the same sample provided the 14 T cell receptor beta chains below, sequenced in a study. TCRdb called the RT-PCR reads again in MiXCR, with one record for every CDR3 protein. The repertoire holds about 700,000 distinct CDR3 sequences, with 13% to 15% as singletons. Input material: memory CD4+ T cells from blood. Every receptor here comes from a female donor in good health, serving as a healthy control.

The rearrangement joins TRBV28 to TRBJ1-1; 9 bases fit TRBD1. This CDR3 has 14 residues. The germline gives CDR1 MDHEN, CDR2 SYDVKM. After removal of 7 bases from V and 2 bases from J, the junction contained 5 bases not matched to a gene. The chain's CDR3 is CASKTGQGNTEAFF. DNA for the CDR3: TGTGCCAGCAAGACGGGACAGGGTAACACTGAAGCTTTCTTT. The full variable domain, with the rest looked up from reference TRBV28 and TRBJ1-1, is DVKVTQSSRYLVKRTGEKVFLECVQDMDHENMFWYRQDPGLGLRLIYFSYDVKMKEKGDIPEGYSVSREKKERFSLILESASTNQTSMYLCASKTGQGNTEAFFGQGTRLTVV.

This clonotype was picked up many times. The J gene is TRBJ1-4, the V gene TRBV7-2, with D unclear. Per germline, CDR1 SGHTA and CDR2 FQGNSA. V lost 1 base and J 7 bases, leaving 13 bases between the germline ends. CDR3 length: 15 residues. The CDR3, as DNA: TGTGCCAGCAGCTTAGGTGCGGGGATAGGTGAAAAACTGTTTTTT. This encodes CASSLGAGIGEKLFF.

The rearrangement joins TRBV12-3 or TRBV12-4 to TRBJ1-3, with D possibly being TRBD1 (6 bases). This CDR3 has 14 amino acids. Deletions cut 6 bases from V and 2 bases from J, with 11 bases between. The chain's CDR3 is CASSSGGTGNTIYF. In DNA form, the CDR3 reads TGTGCCAGCAGCTCGGGGGGCACTGGAAACACCATATATTTT.

This clonotype occurred a few times. The genes are TRBV29-1 and TRBJ1-5; D ambiguous. The V and J ends lost 5 bases and 4 bases respectively, with 12 bases between them. Germline values: CDR1 SQVTM, CDR2 ANQGSEA. The CDR3 loop spans 13 amino acids. The CDR3: CSVRLQPNQPQHF. CDR3 in DNA: TGCAGCGTTCGGCTACAGCCGAATCAGCCCCAGCATTTT.

There are a few counts of this clonotype. The chain has TRBV20-1 and TRBJ1-1, with unresolved D. The CDR3 totals 12 residues. The V end was cut by 6 bases, the J end by 0 bases, with 8 bases between. CDR1 and CDR2 (germline): DFQATT, SNEGSKA (reference sequence). CDR3 bases: TGCAGTGCCCGTAAGATGAACACTGAAGCTTTCTTT. This codes for CSARKMNTEAFF.

This chain links TRBV9 with TRBJ2-7, with 7 nucleotides matching TRBD1. Germline CDR1 reads SGDLS; CDR2 reads YYNGEE. V gave up 2 bases and J gave up 6 bases; unmatched junction bases: 11. The CDR3 is 15 residues long. Written as DNA, the CDR3 is TGTGCCAGCAGCGTCGGGACAGCTCGGGTAGGCGAGCAGTACTTC. Amino acids: CASSVGTARVGEQYF.

This clonotype was seen repeatedly, ten times or more. V gene TRBV7-6 combines with J gene TRBJ1-3; D not certain. The length of the CDR3 is 17 residues. Germline-derived CDR1 and CDR2 are SGHVS and FNYEAQ. The V gene lost 1 base and the J gene lost 0 bases, with 13 bases spanning the gap. The CDR3 is CASSLDPPGYSGNTIYF. The DNA of the CDR3 is TGTGCCAGCAGCTTAGATCCCCCGGGATACTCTGGAAACACCATATATTTT. The full variable domain, completed using reference TRBV7-6 and TRBJ1-3, is GAGVSQSPRYKVTKRGQDVALRCDPISGHVSLYWYRQALGQGPEFLTYFNYEAQQDKSGLPNDRFSAERPEGSISTLTIQRTEQRDSAMYRCASSLDPPGYSGNTIYFGEGSWLTVV.

This clonotype came up many times. This chain uses TRBV7-3 with TRBJ2-1, with no clear D. Germline assignment: CDR1 SGHTA and CDR2 FQGTGA. V lost 4 bases and J 0 bases, leaving 7 bases between the germline ends. This CDR3 spans 14 amino acids. CDR3 bases: TGTGCCAGCAGCTCCGCCGGCTCCTACAATGAGCAGTTCTTC. Its translation: CASSSAGSYNEQFF.

This clonotype was seen a few times. The chain carries TRBV3-1 and TRBJ2-7; D possibly matches TRBD1 or TRBD2 (5 bases each). Trimming removed 8 bases at V and 3 bases at J, with 17 bases between. Germline CDR1 LGHDT, CDR2 YNNKEL (reference sequence). There are 14 residues in the CDR3. The CDR3, as DNA: TGTGCCAGCCGATCAGGGAGTTCTCTCTACGAGCAGTACTTC. It translates to CASRSGSSLYEQYF.

This chain links TRBV28 with TRBJ2-1; perhaps TRBD2 as D (5 bases). CDR1 and CDR2 (germline): MDHEN, SYDVKM. V lost 8 bases to trimming and J lost 4 bases, with 12 bases between them. CDR3 length equals 13 residues. This CDR3 reads CASGLAQYNEQFF. The CDR3 bases are TGTGCCAGCGGGCTAGCCCAGTACAATGAGCAGTTCTTC.

The V call is TRBV5-1, the J call TRBJ2-3; D perhaps matches TRBD2 (7 bases). V was pared by 2 bases and J by 3 bases, with 13 bases between. The CDR3 consists of 15 residues. From germline, CDR1 is SGHRS and CDR2 YFSETQ. The CDR3 coding sequence is TGCGCCAGCAGCTTCCGGGGGGCGTTAACAGATACGCAGTATTTT. Its protein is CASSFRGALTDTQYF.

CDR3 nucleotides: TGCAGTGCTAGGGGGCTACACTCTGGAAACACCATATATTTT. This sequence encodes CSARGLHSGNTIYF. The chain links TRBV20-1 to TRBJ1-3, with D maybe TRBD1 (5 bases). The CDR3 is 14 amino acids. V was shortened by 3 bases and J by 0 bases, with 9 bases between the two germline ends. Germline V gene data show CDR1 as DFQATT and CDR2 as SNEGSKA (reference sequence).

The V and J genes are TRBV20-1 and TRBJ2-7; TRBD2 aligns across 11 bases. The CDR3 length is 8 residues. Per germline, CDR1 DFQATT and CDR2 SNEGSKA (reference sequence). CDR3 protein: CSARLAGV. The CDR3 DNA reads as TGCAGTGCCCGACTAGCGGGAGTC.

There are a few counts of this clonotype. The rearrangement uses TRBV5-1 and TRBJ2-3, with 7 bases matching TRBD2. V dropped 7 bases and J dropped 4; count of bases not matched to a gene: 9. The CDR3 runs to 14 residues. Germline CDR1 SGHRS, CDR2 YFSETQ. This chain's CDR3 is CASALGGSADTQYF. In nucleotides, the CDR3 is TGCGCCAGCGCGCTGGGGGGGAGCGCAGATACGCAGTATTTT.